This TCR beta chain was identified in a study of CD8+ T cells in alopecia areata. The authors extracted RNA and reverse transcribed it into cDNA as the sequencing template. Clones were read by immunoSEQ multiplex PCR, and TCRdb kept only the in-frame ones, dropping some. Of some 150,000 clones in the sample, around 86% were seen once. A single count supports this clone. The CDR3 is made up of 17 amino acids. Germline-derived CDR1 and CDR2 are SGHTA and FQGTGA. V dropped 4 bases and J dropped 0 bases, with 17 bases sitting between them. Treatment of the sample: oral pan-JAK inhibitor, 5-10 mg twice daily. Sorted populations comprised CD4+ and CD8+ T cells obtained from PBMCs.

The sample consisted of CD8+ T cells sorted from blood, taken at week 4, from a patient treated with tofacitinib. The V gene is TRBV7-3, the J gene TRBJ2-3; the D gene could be TRBD1 or TRBD2 (5 bases each). This receptor was taken from a human donor with alopecia areata. This CDR3 reads CASSSGWGTPSTDTQYF. In DNA, the CDR3 is TGTGCCAGCAGCTCAGGGTGGGGGACGCCTAGCACAGATACGCAGTATTTT.